This TCR beta chain originates from a study of blood T cell repertoires in COVID-19. The V and J ends lost 1 base and 6 bases, in that order; junction bases with no gene match: 16. The CDR3 length is 19 residues. CDR1 and CDR2 from the germline V gene are SGHRS and YFSETQ. Profiling relied on immunoSEQ multiplex PCR, and the TCRdb table lists in-frame clones only, not all of them. The data hold under 95,000 clones, with roughly 87% observed a single time. This receptor was taken from a man in his fifties or sixties with acute or convalescent COVID-19. Sequenced: peripheral blood. V usage is TRBV5-1 and J usage is TRBJ2-3, with 11 bases matching TRBD2. The CDR3 protein is CASSLRSLRGTSGLDTQYF. CDR3 bases: TGCGCCAGCAGCTTGAGAAGTCTTCGAGGGACTAGCGGTCTGGATACGCAGTATTTT.